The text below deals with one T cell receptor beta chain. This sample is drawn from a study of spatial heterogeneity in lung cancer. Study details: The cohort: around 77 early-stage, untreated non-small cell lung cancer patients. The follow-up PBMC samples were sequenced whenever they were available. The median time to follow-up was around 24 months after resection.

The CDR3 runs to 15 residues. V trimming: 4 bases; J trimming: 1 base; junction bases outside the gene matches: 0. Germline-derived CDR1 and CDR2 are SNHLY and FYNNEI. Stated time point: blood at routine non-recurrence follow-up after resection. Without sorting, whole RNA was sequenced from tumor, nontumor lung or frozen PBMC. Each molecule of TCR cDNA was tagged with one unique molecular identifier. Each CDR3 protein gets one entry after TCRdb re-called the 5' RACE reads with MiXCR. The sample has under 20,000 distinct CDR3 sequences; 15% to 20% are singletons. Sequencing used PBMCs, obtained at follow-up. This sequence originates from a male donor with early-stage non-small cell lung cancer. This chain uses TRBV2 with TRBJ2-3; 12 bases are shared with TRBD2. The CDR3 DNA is TGTGCCAGCAGTGGACTAGCGGGGGGCACAGATACGCAGTATTTT. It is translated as CASSGLAGGTDTQYF.